Listed here are 20 T cell receptor beta chains from one sample, sequenced in a study of blood T cell repertoires in COVID-19. Assay: immunoSEQ multiplex PCR; the TCRdb copy retains only in-frame clones and omits some. The profile shows more than 200,000 clones, around 86% of them singletons. Sequencing was performed on peripheral blood. These receptors were obtained from a woman of 80 years or more with COVID-19, enrolled during active disease.

The chain couples TRBV7-2 to TRBJ1-1, with D perhaps TRBD1 (5 bases). Germline CDR1 is SGHTA and CDR2 is FQGNSA. Trimming cost V 5 bases and J 0 bases, with 13 bases left between them. The CDR3 totals 15 residues. The CDR3: CASSARQSMNTEAFF. In DNA form, the CDR3 reads TGTGCCAGCAGCGCCCGACAGAGCATGAACACTGAAGCTTTCTTT.

The rearrangement links TRBV29-1 to TRBJ1-4; 8 bases line up with TRBD1. Trimming took 2 bases from V and 3 from J; bases not matched to a gene: 8. This CDR3 spans 16 amino acids. Germline V gene sequence: CDR1 SQVTM, CDR2 ANQGSEA. The CDR3 bases are TGCAGCGTTGAATCGGACAGGGAGCGGGCTAATGAAAAACTGTTTTTT. Protein sequence: CSVESDRERANEKLFF. Drawing the rest from reference TRBV29-1 and TRBJ1-4, the complete variable domain is SAVISQKPSRDICQRGTSLTIQCQVDSQVTMMFWYRQQPGQSLTLIATANQGSEATYESGFVIDKFPISRPNLTFSTLTVSNMSPEDSSIYLCSVESDRERANEKLFFGSGTQLSVL.

CDR3 loop: CASPKVPEGAHYEQYF. CDR3 sequence (DNA): TGTGCCAGTCCAAAGGTACCGGAGGGGGCCCACTACGAGCAGTACTTC. The V gene is TRBV21-1, the J gene TRBJ2-7; TRBD1, the D gene given by the table, was not confirmed from the DNA. TRBV21-1 is listed as a pseudogene. The CDR3 totals 16 residues.

This chain uses TRBV25-1 with TRBJ2-6; D might be TRBD2 (6 bases). The ends were cut back, 3 bases at V and 3 bases at J, with 6 bases in the middle. The germline V gene encodes CDR1 MGHDK and CDR2 SYGVNS. The CDR3 is 14 residues long. The CDR3 reads CASSEDYGANVLTF. DNA for the CDR3: TGTGCCAGCAGTGAGGACTATGGGGCCAACGTCCTGACTTTC.

This chain joins TRBV6-2 or TRBV6-3 and TRBJ1-2; 8 bases match TRBD1. CDR1 is MNHEY, CDR2 SVGEGT, per germline. Trimming removed 1 base from V and 2 bases from J; junction bases left unmatched: 3. The CDR3 is 15 residues long. CDR3 in DNA: TGTGCCAGCAGTTACTTGGACAGGGTAAACTATGGCTACACCTTC. This codes for CASSYLDRVNYGYTF.

The chain links TRBV3-1 (or the pseudogene TRBV3-2) to TRBJ2-3; 12 positions match TRBD2. This CDR3 is built from 16 residues. Germline V CDR1 and CDR2: LGHDT, YNNKEL (reference sequence). V shed 4 bases, J shed 4 bases, and the junction held 6 bases outside the gene matches. The CDR3 sequence is CASSLPTSGSPDTQYF. The CDR3, as DNA: TGTGCCAGCAGCCTTCCGACTAGCGGGAGTCCAGATACGCAGTATTTT.

The rearrangement links TRBV5-6 to TRBJ2-5; 13 bases match TRBD2. The V gene's germline CDR1 is SGHDT and CDR2 YYEEEE. CDR3 length: 18 amino acids. J was trimmed by 5 bases and V by 6 bases; bases with no gene match: 16. CDR3 residues: CASTPWLWTSGGPETQYF. CDR3 bases: TGTGCCAGCACCCCCTGGTTATGGACTAGCGGGGGCCCTGAGACCCAGTACTTC.

The rearrangement uses TRBV28 and TRBJ2-5; D possibly corresponds to TRBD1 (6 bases). The germline V gene has CDR1 MDHEN and CDR2 SYDVKM. The germline V and J ends were trimmed by 7 bases and 5 bases, with 26 bases remaining between them. This CDR3 comprises 17 residues. CDR3: CASTDGAGAPASETQYF. The CDR3, as DNA: TGTGCCAGCACCGATGGGGCAGGGGCCCCTGCTAGCGAGACCCAGTACTTC.

The rearrangement uses TRBV27 and TRBJ1-5; 7 positions match TRBD1. There are 15 residues in the CDR3. CDR1 is MNHEY and CDR2 is SMNVEV in the germline V gene (reference sequence). Trimming cost V 6 bases and J 3 bases; bases outside gene matches: 8. The CDR3 sequence: CASRGGQLYNQPQHF. CDR3 DNA sequence: TGTGCCAGCAGGGGGGGACAGCTATACAATCAGCCCCAGCATTTT.

The chain employs TRBV18 and TRBJ1-3; TRBD1 agrees at 9 bases. The CDR3 totals 14 residues. Germline V lookup: CDR1 KGHSH, CDR2 LQKENI. The V gene end was trimmed by 3 bases and the J gene end by 5 bases; junction bases not matched to a gene: 2. This CDR3 reads CASSPGTGRNTIYF. The CDR3 region has the DNA TGTGCCAGCTCACCCGGGACAGGGAGAAACACCATATATTTT.

This clone was detected only once. The rearrangement joins TRBV19 to TRBJ1-6; 10 bases line up with TRBD1. Germline V gene lookup returns CDR1 LNHDA and CDR2 SQIVND (reference sequence). The junction had 5 bases not matched to a gene; V was cut back by 5 bases and J by 4 bases. The CDR3 spans 16 residues. CDR3 nucleotides: TGTGCCAGTAGTCTGGACAGGGGGGATTATAATTCACCCCTCCACTTT. It translates to CASSLDRGDYNSPLHF. The full variable domain, completed using reference TRBV19 and TRBJ1-6, is DGGITQSPKYLFRKEGQNVTLSCEQNLNHDAMYWYRQDPGQGLRLIYYSQIVNDFQKGDIAEGYSVSREKKESFPLTVTSAQKNPTAFYLCASSLDRGDYNSPLHFGNGTRLTVT.

The V gene is TRBV5-1, the J gene TRBJ1-1; D gene unclear. V was shortened by 5 bases and J by 0 bases, with 20 bases between the two germline ends. In germline, CDR1 is SGHRS, CDR2 YFSETQ. The CDR3 sequence is 17 residues long. CDR3 DNA sequence: TGCGCCAGCAGTCCGAACCCCCCGGGGAGCATGAACACTGAAGCTTTCTTT. Its translation: CASSPNPPGSMNTEAFF.

The chain is built from TRBV28 and TRBJ2-1; TRBD1 agrees at 7 bases. V lost 5 bases and J lost 0; bases outside the gene matches: 10. Per germline, CDR1 MDHEN and CDR2 SYDVKM. The CDR3 extends over 17 amino acids. CDR3 sequence reads: CASSQTGRTSSYNEQFF. In nucleotides, the CDR3 is TGTGCCAGCAGTCAGACAGGGCGAACAAGCTCCTACAATGAGCAGTTCTTC.

The V and J genes are TRBV12-5 and TRBJ2-2; 14 bases align to TRBD2. The V gene end was trimmed by 1 base and the J gene end by 6 bases; junction bases not matched to a gene: 4. Germline CDR1 is LGHNT and CDR2 is FRNRAP. The CDR3 has 17 residues. The CDR3: CASGLARLAGGPGELFF. CDR3 DNA sequence: TGTGCTAGTGGTTTGGCCAGACTAGCGGGAGGGCCCGGGGAGCTGTTTTTT.

The rearrangement uses TRBV7-6 and TRBJ2-7; D possibly corresponds to TRBD2 (6 bases). Germline CDR1 and CDR2: SGHVS and FNYEAQ. V lost 8 bases to trimming and J lost 5 bases, with 13 bases between them. This CDR3 spans 12 amino acids. The CDR3 DNA reads TGTGCCAGCCTTGCTAGCGAAAACGAGCAGTACTTC. Protein: CASLASENEQYF. The variable domain in full, completed from reference TRBV7-6 and TRBJ2-7, reads GAGVSQSPRYKVTKRGQDVALRCDPISGHVSLYWYRQALGQGPEFLTYFNYEAQQDKSGLPNDRFSAERPEGSISTLTIQRTEQRDSAMYRCASLASENEQYFGPGTRLTVT.

The genes are TRBV5-1 and TRBJ1-6; 7 nucleotides line up with TRBD1. Trimming cost V 5 bases and J 5 bases; bases outside gene matches: 4. This CDR3 spans 14 amino acids. The germline V gene encodes CDR1 SGHRS and CDR2 YFSETQ. The CDR3, as DNA: TGCGCCAGCAGAGTAGGGACAGATAATTCACCCCTCCACTTT. This translates into CASRVGTDNSPLHF.

This clone was observed once. The rearrangement uses TRBV2 and TRBJ1-1; D gene unclear. From germline, CDR1 is SNHLY and CDR2 FYNNEI. V lost 7 bases, J lost 0 bases, and 9 bases lay in between. The CDR3 spans 13 residues. CDR3 DNA sequence: TGTGCCAGCAAATGGGAGTTGAACACTGAAGCTTTCTTT. This sequence encodes CASKWELNTEAFF.

The genes are TRBV19 and TRBJ1-1; 8 positions match TRBD1. The junction had 6 bases not matched to a gene; V was cut back by 5 bases and J by 4 bases. This CDR3 has 14 amino acids. In germline, CDR1 is LNHDA, CDR2 SQIVND (reference sequence). This chain's CDR3 is CASSSGQGFTEAFF. The CDR3 bases are TGTGCCAGTAGTTCCGGACAGGGATTCACTGAAGCTTTCTTT.

This chain uses TRBV19 with TRBJ1-3; tentatively, D is TRBD1 (6 bases). V was shortened by 2 bases and J by 3 bases, with 11 bases between the two germline ends. CDR1 LNHDA and CDR2 SQIVND come from the germline V gene (reference sequence). The CDR3 runs 15 residues. The CDR3 loop is CASSIRGIFGNTIYF. Written as DNA, the CDR3 is TGTGCCAGTAGTATAAGGGGGATATTTGGAAACACCATATATTTT.

The chain recombines TRBV4-1 with TRBJ1-1; D uncertain. The CDR3 runs 15 residues. V was shortened by 0 bases and J by 0 bases, with 8 bases between the two germline ends. Germline CDR1 MGHRA, CDR2 YSYEKL. CDR3 nucleotide sequence: TGCGCCAGCAGCCAAGAGGCAGTGATGAACACTGAAGCTTTCTTT. Protein product: CASSQEAVMNTEAFF.